Listed here are 17 T cell receptor beta chains from one sample, sequenced in a study of T-cell memory formation after mild COVID-19 (dated by TCRdb to about 2021). The protocol used for the library was 5' RACE. Sequencing relied on an Illumina NovaSeq 6000. TCRdb reworked the public reads: Q25 trimming with fastp, MiXCR clone assembly, productive beta chains retained. Duplicate CDR3 protein sequences are folded into a single record with the most common DNA and genes. Across this sample there are around 450,000 distinct CDR3 sequences, with roughly 26% seen only once. The ten largest clones represent 8.8% of the sample. The sequencing sample was made of PBMCs or a T cell subset sorted from them (not recorded which). The source is an adult woman who had mild COVID-19 (a few samples of this study predate the infection). The sample titles of this study are shuffled in the database, so cell type and time point are left out; the donor was told from shared clones.

This clonotype was seen many times. The chain couples TRBV18 to TRBJ2-7, with 10 bases that match TRBD1. The CDR3 contains 15 residues. The V gene's germline CDR1 is KGHSH and CDR2 LQKENI. Germline trimming cut 2 bases from V and 3 bases from J; bases unmatched to any gene: 4. The CDR3 protein is CASSPGDRGVYEQYF. The CDR3 DNA reads as TGTGCCAGCTCACCAGGGGACAGGGGAGTCTACGAGCAGTACTTC.

The chain couples TRBV20-1 to TRBJ2-5; a possible D gene is TRBD1 (7 bases). CDR3 length equals 12 residues. V lost 6 bases, J lost 9 bases, and 17 bases lay in between. CDR1 is DFQATT, CDR2 SNEGSKA, per germline (reference sequence). The CDR3, as DNA: TGCAGTGCCTCAGGGGGGCACGGGTCCCAGTACTTC. Its translation is CSASGGHGSQYF.

This clonotype was seen a few times. The chain is built from TRBV20-1 and TRBJ2-2; D gene ambiguous. Trimming took off 0 bases at V and 3 bases at J, with 5 bases between the two ends. The CDR3 sequence is 13 residues long. Germline CDR1 DFQATT, CDR2 SNEGSKA (reference sequence). The CDR3 region has the DNA TGCAGTGCTAGAGATGCCTACACCGGGGAGCTGTTTTTT. This gives the protein CSARDAYTGELFF.

This rearrangement joins TRBV7-3 to TRBJ2-3; no clear D gene. Germline CDR1 and CDR2: SGHTA and FQGTGA. The CDR3 runs 13 residues. V was pared by 8 bases and J by 0 bases, with 9 bases between. CDR3 sequence reads: CASRPSSTDTQYF. The CDR3 region has the DNA TGTGCCAGCCGCCCCTCTAGCACAGATACGCAGTATTTT.

CDR3 coding DNA: TGTGCCAGCAGCATCATATCGGGACGGATCAATCAGCCCCAGCATTTT. Translating gives CASSIISGRINQPQHF. The chain joins TRBV7-8 to TRBJ1-5, with D possibly TRBD1 on 5 matching bases. Per the germline V gene, CDR1 is SGHVS and CDR2 is FQNEAQ. Trimming removed 5 bases from V and 3 bases from J, with 17 bases in between. The CDR3 sequence is 16 residues long.

The chain uses TRBV5-6 and TRBJ2-5; 7 nucleotides align to TRBD1. From germline, CDR1 is SGHDT and CDR2 YYEEEE. V shed 3 bases and J 4 bases; nucleotides not matched to a gene: 3. There are 13 residues in the CDR3. Here the CDR3 reads CASSSGTAETQYF. In DNA, the CDR3 is TGTGCCAGCAGCTCCGGGACAGCAGAGACCCAGTACTTC.

The chain combines TRBV3-1 with TRBJ1-2; possibly TRBD1 for D (5 bases). Between the trimmed V and J ends, which lost 8 bases and 7 bases, there was a span of 14 bases. This CDR3 contains 12 residues. Germline V gene data show CDR1 as LGHDT and CDR2 as YNNKEL (reference sequence). The CDR3 spells CASSLRTFGYTF. The CDR3 DNA follows: TGTGCCAGCTCACTTCGGACATTTGGCTACACCTTC.

The chain has TRBV4-1 and TRBJ2-3; a possible D gene is TRBD1 (6 bases). Germline values: CDR1 MGHRA, CDR2 YSYEKL. Trimming removed 7 bases at V and 2 bases at J, with 13 bases between. The CDR3 is 14 amino acids. The CDR3 DNA reads as TGCGCCAGCAAGGTCAGGGGATTCACAGATACGCAGTATTTT. It yields the protein CASKVRGFTDTQYF.

This chain links TRBV5-1 with TRBJ1-2, with a weak D call TRBD1 (5 bases). CDR1 SGHRS and CDR2 YFSETQ come from the germline V gene. The V end was cut by 4 bases, the J end by 1 base, with 11 bases between. CDR3 length equals 14 residues. This CDR3 is CASSPWGSNYGYTF. The CDR3, as DNA: TGCGCCAGCAGCCCCTGGGGCAGTAACTATGGCTACACCTTC.

This clonotype was found a few times. The chain joins TRBV18 to TRBJ2-3; no clear D. The germline gives CDR1 KGHSH, CDR2 LQKENI. This CDR3 contains 13 residues. V was shortened by 6 bases and J by 11 bases, with 18 bases between the two germline ends. The CDR3 reads CASSPLEAVGQYF. CDR3 bases: TGTGCCAGCTCGCCGTTAGAGGCTGTGGGGCAGTATTTT.

This clonotype has a handful of counts. The CDR3 sequence: CATSAPGPYYGYTF. The CDR3 DNA is TGTGCCACCAGTGCCCCCGGACCGTACTATGGCTACACCTTC. The chain recombines TRBV24-1 with TRBJ1-2; D remains ambiguous. The CDR3 has 14 amino acids. The germline CDR1 and CDR2 sequences are KGHDR and SFDVKD. V lost 5 bases to trimming and J lost 3 bases, with 12 bases between them.

This clonotype occurred a few times. The chain joins TRBV19 to TRBJ2-1; 7 bases match TRBD2. The CDR3 extends over 15 amino acids. Germline CDR1 reads LNHDA; CDR2 reads SQIVND (reference sequence). Trimming took 9 bases from V and 6 from J; bases not matched to a gene: 14. This CDR3 reads CASRLWAGEGNEQFF. CDR3 in DNA: TGTGCCAGCCGATTGTGGGCGGGGGAGGGCAATGAGCAGTTCTTC.

This rearrangement joins TRBV5-1 to TRBJ2-5; TRBD2 matches 7 bases. V trimming: 4 bases; J trimming: 2 bases; junction bases outside the gene matches: 8. Germline V lookup: CDR1 SGHRS, CDR2 YFSETQ. The CDR3 loop spans 15 amino acids. CDR3 loop: CASSPALGGQETQYF. CDR3 nucleotides: TGCGCCAGCAGCCCGGCGTTGGGAGGGCAAGAGACCCAGTACTTC.

There are a few counts of this clonotype. The CDR3 region is CASSQAVSGTYEQYF. As DNA, the CDR3 is TGCGCCAGCAGCCAAGCAGTAAGCGGGACCTACGAGCAGTACTTC. This rearrangement joins TRBV4-1 to TRBJ2-7; 7 bases line up with TRBD2. V lost 1 base, J lost 2 bases, and 5 bases stayed unmatched. The CDR3 consists of 15 residues. CDR1 and CDR2 from the germline V gene are MGHRA and YSYEKL.

This clonotype was seen only once. J is TRBJ2-6 and V is TRBV20-1, with D hard to call. The germline CDR1 and CDR2 sequences are DFQATT and SNEGSKA (reference sequence). This CDR3 comprises 16 residues. Trimming removed 4 bases at V and 2 bases at J, with 15 bases between. CDR3 amino acids: CSAMATSAAGANVLTF. The CDR3 DNA reads as TGCAGTGCTATGGCTACCTCTGCTGCTGGGGCCAACGTCCTGACTTTC.

The table lists this clonotype with a count of one. The DNA for the CDR3 is TGCAGCGTTGAGATAAACTATGGCTACACCTTC. It is translated as CSVEINYGYTF. The V gene is TRBV29-1, the J gene TRBJ1-2; D is unresolved. V lost 3 bases and J lost 2, with 4 bases in between. CDR1 is SQVTM and CDR2 is ANQGSEA in the germline V gene. The CDR3 extends over 11 amino acids.

The chain uses TRBV7-6 and TRBJ2-7; TRBD2 matches at 9 bases. Germline V gene data show CDR1 as SGHVS and CDR2 as FNYEAQ. Trimming cost V 4 bases and J 2 bases; bases outside gene matches: 12. The CDR3 loop spans 17 amino acids. The CDR3 DNA reads TGTGCCAGCAGCTGGGTTTTGCGGGAGGGCCCAACCTACGAGCAGTACTTC. Amino acids: CASSWVLREGPTYEQYF.